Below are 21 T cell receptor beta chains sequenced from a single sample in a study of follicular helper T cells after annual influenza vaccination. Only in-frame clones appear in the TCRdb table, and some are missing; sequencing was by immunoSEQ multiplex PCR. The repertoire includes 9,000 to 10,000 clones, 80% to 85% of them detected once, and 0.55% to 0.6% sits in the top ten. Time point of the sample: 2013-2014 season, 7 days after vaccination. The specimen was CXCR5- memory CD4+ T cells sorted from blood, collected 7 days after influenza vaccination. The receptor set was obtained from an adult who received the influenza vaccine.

This CDR3 reads CASSLNTADTQYF. Written as DNA, the CDR3 is TGTGCCAGCAGCTTAAACACCGCAGATACGCAGTATTTT. This chain joins TRBV11-2 and TRBJ2-3; D call uncertain. CDR3 length: 13 amino acids. V dropped 2 bases and J dropped 4 bases, with 7 bases sitting between them. Germline V gene lookup returns CDR1 SGHAT and CDR2 FQNNGV.

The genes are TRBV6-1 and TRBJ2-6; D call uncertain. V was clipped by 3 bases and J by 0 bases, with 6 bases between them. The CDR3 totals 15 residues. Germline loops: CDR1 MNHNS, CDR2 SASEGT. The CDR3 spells CASSEGNSGANVLTF. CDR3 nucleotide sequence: TGTGCCAGCAGTGAGGGGAACTCTGGGGCCAACGTCCTGACTTTC.

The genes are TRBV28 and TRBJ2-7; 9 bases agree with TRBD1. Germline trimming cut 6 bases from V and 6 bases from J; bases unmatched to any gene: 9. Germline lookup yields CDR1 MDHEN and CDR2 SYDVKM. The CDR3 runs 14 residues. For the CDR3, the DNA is TGTGCCAGCAGGATAACCGGGACAGGGTCCGAGCAGTACTTC. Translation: CASRITGTGSEQYF.

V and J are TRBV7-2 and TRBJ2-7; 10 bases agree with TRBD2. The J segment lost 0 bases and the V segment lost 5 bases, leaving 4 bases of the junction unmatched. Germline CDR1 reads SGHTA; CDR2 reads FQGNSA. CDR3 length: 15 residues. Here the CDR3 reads CASSILAGSSYEQYF. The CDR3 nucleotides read TGTGCCAGCAGCATACTAGCGGGGTCCTCCTACGAGCAGTACTTC.

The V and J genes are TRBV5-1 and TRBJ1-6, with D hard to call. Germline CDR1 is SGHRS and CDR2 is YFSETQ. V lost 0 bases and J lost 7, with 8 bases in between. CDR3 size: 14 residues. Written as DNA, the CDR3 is TGCGCCAGCAGCTTGGGGACGGAAAATTCACCCCTCCACTTT. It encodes CASSLGTENSPLHF.

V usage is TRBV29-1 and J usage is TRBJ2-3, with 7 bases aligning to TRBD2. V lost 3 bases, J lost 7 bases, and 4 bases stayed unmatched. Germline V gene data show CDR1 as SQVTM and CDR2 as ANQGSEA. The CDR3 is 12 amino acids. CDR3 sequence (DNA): TGCAGCGTTGAGAGGGAGGGCTATACGCAGTATTTT. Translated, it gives CSVEREGYTQYF.

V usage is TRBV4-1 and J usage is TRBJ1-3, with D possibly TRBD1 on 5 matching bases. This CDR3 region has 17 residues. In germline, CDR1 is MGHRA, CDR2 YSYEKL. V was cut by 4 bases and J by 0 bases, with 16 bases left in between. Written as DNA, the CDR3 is TGCGCCAGCAGCCGGGGGGGAGTAGTGTTCTCTGGAAACACCATATATTTT. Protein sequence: CASSRGGVVFSGNTIYF.

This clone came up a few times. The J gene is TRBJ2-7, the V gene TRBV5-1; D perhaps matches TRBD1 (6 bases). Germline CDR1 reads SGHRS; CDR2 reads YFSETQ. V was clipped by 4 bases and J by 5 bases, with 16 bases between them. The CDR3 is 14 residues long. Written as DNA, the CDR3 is TGCGCCAGCAGCCTGGGGAGCAGGGGCGACGAGCAGTACTTC. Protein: CASSLGSRGDEQYF.

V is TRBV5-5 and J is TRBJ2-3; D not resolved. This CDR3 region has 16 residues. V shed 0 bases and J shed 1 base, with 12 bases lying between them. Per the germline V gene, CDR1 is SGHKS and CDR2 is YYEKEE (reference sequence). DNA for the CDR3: TGTGCCAGCAGCTTGGGAGGCGGCGGACGCACAGATACGCAGTATTTT. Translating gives CASSLGGGGRTDTQYF.

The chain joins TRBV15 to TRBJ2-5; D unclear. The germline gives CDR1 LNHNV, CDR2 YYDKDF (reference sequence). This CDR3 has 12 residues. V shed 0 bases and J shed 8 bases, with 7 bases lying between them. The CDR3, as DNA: TGTGCCACCAGCAGAGAACAATCTACCCAGTACTTC. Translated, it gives CATSREQSTQYF.

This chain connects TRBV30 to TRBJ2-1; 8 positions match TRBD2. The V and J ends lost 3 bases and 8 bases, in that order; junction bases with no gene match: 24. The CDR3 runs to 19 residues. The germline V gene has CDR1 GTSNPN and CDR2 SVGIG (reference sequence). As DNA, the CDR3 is TGTGCCTGGAGCATCCGCCCCCAACTAGCGGTCCTAACTAGCGATGAGCAGTTCTTC. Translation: CAWSIRPQLAVLTSDEQFF.

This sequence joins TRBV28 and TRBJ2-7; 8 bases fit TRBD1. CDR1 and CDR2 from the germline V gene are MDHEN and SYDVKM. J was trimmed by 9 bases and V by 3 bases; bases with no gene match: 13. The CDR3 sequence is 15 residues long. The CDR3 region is CASSFRDRSLRGQYF. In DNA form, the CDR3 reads TGTGCCAGCAGTTTTCGGGACAGGTCCCTCCGGGGGCAGTACTTC.

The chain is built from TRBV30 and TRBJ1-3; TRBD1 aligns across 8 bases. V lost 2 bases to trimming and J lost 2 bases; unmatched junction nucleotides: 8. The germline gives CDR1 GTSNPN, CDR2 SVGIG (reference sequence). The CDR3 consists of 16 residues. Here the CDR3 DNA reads TGTGCCTGGAGTAGGACAGGGTTAGTCGCTGGAAACACCATATATTTT. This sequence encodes CAWSRTGLVAGNTIYF.

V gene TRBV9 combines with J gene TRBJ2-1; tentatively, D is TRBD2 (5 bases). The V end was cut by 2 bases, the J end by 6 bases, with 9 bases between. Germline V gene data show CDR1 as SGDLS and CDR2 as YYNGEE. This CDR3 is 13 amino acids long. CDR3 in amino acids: CASSVGETNEQFF. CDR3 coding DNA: TGTGCCAGCAGCGTCGGGGAAACCAATGAGCAGTTCTTC.

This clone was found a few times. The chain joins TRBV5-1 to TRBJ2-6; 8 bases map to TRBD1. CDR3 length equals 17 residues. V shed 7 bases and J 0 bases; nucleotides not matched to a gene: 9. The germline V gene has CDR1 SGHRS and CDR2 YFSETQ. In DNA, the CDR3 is TGCGCCAGCGCATGGACAGGGATCAGCTCTGGGGCCAACGTCCTGACTTTC. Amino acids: CASAWTGISSGANVLTF.

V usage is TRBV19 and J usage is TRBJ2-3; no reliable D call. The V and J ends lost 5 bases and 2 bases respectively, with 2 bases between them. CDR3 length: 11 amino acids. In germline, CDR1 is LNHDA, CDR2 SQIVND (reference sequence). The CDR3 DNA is TGTGCCAGTAGTTACACAGATACGCAGTATTTT. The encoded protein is CASSYTDTQYF.

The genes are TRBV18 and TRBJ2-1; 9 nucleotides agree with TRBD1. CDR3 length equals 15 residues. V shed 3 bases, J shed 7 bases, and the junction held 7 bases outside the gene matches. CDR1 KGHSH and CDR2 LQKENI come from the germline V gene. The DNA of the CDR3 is TGTGCCAGCTCACCGGTAACAGGGGGCGAGAATGAGCAGTTCTTC. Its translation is CASSPVTGGENEQFF.

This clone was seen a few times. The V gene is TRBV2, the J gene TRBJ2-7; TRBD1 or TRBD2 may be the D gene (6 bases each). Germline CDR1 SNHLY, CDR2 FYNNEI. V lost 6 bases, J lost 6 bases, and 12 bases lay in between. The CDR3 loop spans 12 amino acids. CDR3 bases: TGTGCCAGCAGGAGAGAGGGGGGCGAGCAGTACTTC. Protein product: CASRREGGEQYF.

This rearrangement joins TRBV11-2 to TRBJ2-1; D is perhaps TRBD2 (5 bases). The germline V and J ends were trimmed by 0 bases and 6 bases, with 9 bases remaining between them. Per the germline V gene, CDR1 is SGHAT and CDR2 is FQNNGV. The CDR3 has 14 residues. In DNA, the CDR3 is TGTGCCAGCAGCTTAGACGGGATCCGCAATGAGCAGTTCTTC. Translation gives CASSLDGIRNEQFF.

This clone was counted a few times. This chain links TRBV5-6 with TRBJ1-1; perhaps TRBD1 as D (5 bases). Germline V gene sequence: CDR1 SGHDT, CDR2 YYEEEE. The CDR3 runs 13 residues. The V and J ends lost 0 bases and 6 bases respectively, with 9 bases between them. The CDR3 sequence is CASSLDMGPEAFF. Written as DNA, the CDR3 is TGTGCCAGCAGCTTGGATATGGGGCCTGAAGCTTTCTTT.

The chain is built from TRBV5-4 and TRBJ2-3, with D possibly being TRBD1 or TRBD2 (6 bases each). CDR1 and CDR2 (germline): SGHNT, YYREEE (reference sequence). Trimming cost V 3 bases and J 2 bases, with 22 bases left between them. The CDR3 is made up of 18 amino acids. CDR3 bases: TGTGCCAGCAGCTCCCCACTTAGAGTGGGGGGCTTCACAGATACGCAGTATTTT. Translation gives CASSSPLRVGGFTDTQYF. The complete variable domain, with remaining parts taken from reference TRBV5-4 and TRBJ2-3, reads ETGVTQSPTHLIKTRGQQVTLRCSSQSGHNTVSWYQQALGQGPQFIFQYYREEENGRGNFPPRFSGLQFPNYSSELNVNALELDDSALYLCASSSPLRVGGFTDTQYFGPGTRLTVL.